The rows below give T cell receptor beta chains drawn from one sample of a study of T cells in Graves' hyperthyroidism and ophthalmopathy. TCRdb independently ran MiXCR on the multiplex PCR reads; one entry per CDR3 protein. Among more than 300,000 distinct CDR3 sequences listed, about 15% were seen once. Sequences were obtained from blood. Receptor source: a woman aged 30 to 39 with Graves' hyperthyroidism that later progressed to Graves' ophthalmopathy. Both conserved end residues are part of each CDR3. The order of the fields is CDR3 DNA, CDR3 protein, V gene, clone size, J gene, D gene. A D gene is named only where the DNA matches it firmly. A row's size may be missing; if present it is once, few, many or a size class.

TGTGCCAGCAGCCAAACGGGACAGGGCTACGAGCAGTACTTC	CASSQTGQGYEQYF	TRBV14	few	TRBJ2-7	TRBD1
TGTGCCAGCAGTAACATAACTAGCGGGAGCTCCTACGAGCAGTACTTC	CASSNITSGSSYEQYF	TRBV6-5	few	TRBJ2-7	TRBD2
TGTGCCAGCAGCGCCGGGACGGTGGCCTACGAGCAGTACTTC	CASSAGTVAYEQYF	TRBV9	-	TRBJ2-7	-
TGTGCCAGCAGTGATGTTACCGGGAGGTACTACAATGAGCAGTTCTTC	CASSDVTGRYYNEQFF	TRBV2	many	TRBJ2-1	TRBD2
TGCAGCGTGAACAGGGGCAAGAACACTGAAGCTTTCTTT	CSVNRGKNTEAFF	TRBV29-1	many	TRBJ1-1	TRBD1
TGTGCCAGCAGCTCTTCCGAGGAGTATACTAATGAAAAACTGTTTTTT	CASSSSEEYTNEKLFF	TRBV7-9	-	TRBJ1-4	-
TGTGCCAGCAGCTTAGGCCAGGGGTTGGGGGAGCAGTACTTC	CASSLGQGLGEQYF	TRBV7-8	many	TRBJ2-7	-
TGTGCCAGCAGTGTGAGGCTGTGGAACACTGAAGCTTTCTTT	CASSVRLWNTEAFF	TRBV2	many	TRBJ1-1	-
TGTGCCAGCAGCGTAGGAGACAGAACTCACACTGAAGCTTTCTTT	CASSVGDRTHTEAFF	TRBV9	-	TRBJ1-1	-
TGCAGCGCTTCTGGACTAGCGGATACCTACGAGCAGTACTTC	CSASGLADTYEQYF	TRBV29-1	once	TRBJ2-7	TRBD2
TGTGCCAGCAGTTTGGTTGGGGGGCTCACCTACGAGCAGTACTTC	CASSLVGGLTYEQYF	TRBV28	many	TRBJ2-7	-
TGTGCCAGCAGTTTTCTCTGGGACAGGGGGTTTTCACCCCTCCACTTT	CASSFLWDRGFSPLHF	TRBV28	many	TRBJ1-6	TRBD1
TGCAGCGTGGGGGGACTAAACCCCTCCTACGAGCAGTACTTC	CSVGGLNPSYEQYF	TRBV29-1	many	TRBJ2-7	TRBD2
TGTGCCAGCTCACCACCGGGGAGGGCCAACACCGGGGAGCTGTTTTTT	CASSPPGRANTGELFF	TRBV18	many	TRBJ2-2	TRBD2
TGCAGTGCTAACCGAGACACCTCGTCCTACGAGCAGTACTTC	CSANRDTSSYEQYF	TRBV20-1	many	TRBJ2-7	-
TGTGCCAGCAGTTTGACAGGGGGCAAGAGGGGCTACACCTTC	CASSLTGGKRGYTF	TRBV27	many	TRBJ1-2	TRBD1
TGCAGCGTTGACTGGGAGTCAGACTACACAGATACGCAGTATTTT	CSVDWESDYTDTQYF	TRBV29-1	many	TRBJ2-3	-
TGTGCCAGCAGCGAACATCGGGCGGGGGGAGAGACCCAGTACTTC	CASSEHRAGGETQYF	TRBV7-9	few	TRBJ2-5	TRBD2
TGTGCCAGCAGCTTAACCGGAGACCGGGATACGCAGTATTTT	CASSLTGDRDTQYF	TRBV7-3	-	TRBJ2-3	-
TGTGCCAGCTCAACTACAGAGGACACTGAAGCTTTCTTT	CASSTTEDTEAFF	TRBV18	many	TRBJ1-1	-
TGTGCCATCAGTGAGTCGGCGGAGGGCAAAAACATTCAGTACTTC	CAISESAEGKNIQYF	TRBV10-3	-	TRBJ2-4	-
TGTGCCAGCAGCTTGACAGGGTTCAATCAGCCCCAGCATTTT	CASSLTGFNQPQHF	TRBV11-2	many	TRBJ1-5	TRBD1
TGTGCCAGCAGCTTAGGAGACAGTAGCGCTCAGCCCCAGCATTTT	CASSLGDSSAQPQHF	TRBV7-9	many	TRBJ1-5	-
TGTGCCAGCAGTTTAGGATATTGGGCTAGCGGGAAGGCCGGGGAGCTGTTTTTT	CASSLGYWASGKAGELFF	TRBV12-3/TRBV12-4	many	TRBJ2-2	TRBD2
TGTGCCAGCAGCTTAGTTCTTGGAGATACGCAGTATTTT	CASSLVLGDTQYF	TRBV5-5	many	TRBJ2-3	-
TGCAGTGCTCCGATAGCGGGAGGAACCTACGAGCAGTACTTC	CSAPIAGGTYEQYF	TRBV20-1	many	TRBJ2-7	TRBD2
TGCAGTGCTAGTTGGCAGGGCACTCAGCCCCAGCATTTT	CSASWQGTQPQHF	TRBV20-1	many	TRBJ1-5	-
TGCGCCAGCAGCCCGACAGTTAACTCCTACAATGAGCAGTTCTTC	CASSPTVNSYNEQFF	TRBV4-1	-	TRBJ2-1	-
TGCGCCAGCAGCTTGGGGGTAGGGAGCACAGATACGCAGTATTTT	CASSLGVGSTDTQYF	TRBV5-1	few	TRBJ2-3	-
TGTGCCAGCTCACCACCAAACAGCCTCGGCTACACCTTC	CASSPPNSLGYTF	TRBV18	many	TRBJ1-2	-
TGTGCCAGCAGTTTATACGGCAGTTCCTACGAGCAGTACTTC	CASSLYGSSYEQYF	TRBV28	many	TRBJ2-7	-
TGTGCCAGCAGTTTTCTCTACGAGCAGTACTTC	CASSFLYEQYF	TRBV12-3/TRBV12-4	many	TRBJ2-7	-
TGTGCCACCAGCAGAGGTGAACAGCCCTACGAGCAGTACTTC	CATSRGEQPYEQYF	TRBV15	many	TRBJ2-7	-
TGTGCCAGCAGCCGACTAGCCCCCAATGAGCAGTTCTTC	CASSRLAPNEQFF	TRBV7-9	-	TRBJ2-1	TRBD2
TGTGCCAGCAGCCAGAGGACTCCGAACACCGGGGAGCTGTTTTTT	CASSQRTPNTGELFF	TRBV2	many	TRBJ2-2	-
TGTGCCAGCGGGGAACAGTACAATCAGCCCCAGCATTTT	CASGEQYNQPQHF	TRBV6-4	many	TRBJ1-5	-
TGTGCCAGCAGCGACGACAGGGTCTACTATGGCTACACCTTC	CASSDDRVYYGYTF	TRBV2	many	TRBJ1-2	TRBD1
TGTGCCAGTAGCTCGGACAGTCTATTTACGAATGAGCAGTTCTTC	CASSSDSLFTNEQFF	TRBV19	-	TRBJ2-1	-
TGCGCCAGCAGCCAAGTAGCGGGACCCACCCTCTACGAGCAGTACTTC	CASSQVAGPTLYEQYF	TRBV4-1	once	TRBJ2-7	TRBD2
TGCGCCAGCAGCTTGAACGGGGGGCGCGATTATCCGAACACTGAAGCTTTCTTT	CASSLNGGRDYPNTEAFF	TRBV5-1	-	TRBJ1-1	-
TGTGCCACCCACGACGTCATCACAGATACGCAGTATTTT	CATHDVITDTQYF	TRBV12-3/TRBV12-4	many	TRBJ2-3	-
TGTGCCAGCAGTGAACTGGGGGGGTGGGGAGGGGCTGAAGCTTTCTTT	CASSELGGWGGAEAFF	TRBV2	many	TRBJ1-1	-
TGTGCCAGTAGTGGAGACAGATCTGAAGCTTTCTTT	CASSGDRSEAFF	TRBV19	many	TRBJ1-1	-
TGTGCCAGCAGAAGACAGGGTTATGGCTACACCTTC	CASRRQGYGYTF	TRBV28	many	TRBJ1-2	TRBD1
TGCAGCACCGTCGGGACAGCCATGAACACTGAAGCTTTCTTT	CSTVGTAMNTEAFF	TRBV29-1	many	TRBJ1-1	TRBD1
TGTGCCAGCAGTAGGGTGGGCGGGAACACTGAAGCTTTCTTT	CASSRVGGNTEAFF	TRBV25-1	many	TRBJ1-1	-
TGTGCCAGCGGTTTATCGTGGGCTGAAGCTTTCTTT	CASGLSWAEAFF	TRBV2	many	TRBJ1-1	-
TGTGCCAGCAGTGACTCGACTAGCGGGGGGGCCGGGGAGCTGTTTTTT	CASSDSTSGGAGELFF	TRBV6-4	many	TRBJ2-2	TRBD2
TGTGCCAGCAGCCAAGGAGGGACAGGGGTTTCACCCCTCCACTTT	CASSQGGTGVSPLHF	TRBV3-1	-	TRBJ1-6	TRBD1
TGCGCCAGCAGCCCAGGGACAGTAGGAGAGACCCAGTACTTC	CASSPGTVGETQYF	TRBV5-1	many	TRBJ2-5	TRBD1
TGTGCCAGTAGTATGGTCTGGCAGCCTAGCAATCAGCCCCAGCATTTT	CASSMVWQPSNQPQHF	TRBV19	many	TRBJ1-5	-
TGTGCCAGCAGTTTATTTGGAGCGGGGCGCACAGATACGCAGTATTTT	CASSLFGAGRTDTQYF	TRBV27	many	TRBJ2-3	TRBD2
TGTGCCAGCAGCTTAGTTTTACAGCCAGATACGCAGTATTTT	CASSLVLQPDTQYF	TRBV7-9	many	TRBJ2-3	-
TGCGCCAGCGGGACTAGCGGAGCCTACAATGAGCAGTTCTTC	CASGTSGAYNEQFF	TRBV5-1	many	TRBJ2-1	TRBD2
TGTGCCAGCAGTGACTCGAAGGGTGGGGGGGCTGAGCAGTTCTTC	CASSDSKGGGAEQFF	TRBV6-4	many	TRBJ2-1	-
TGCGCCAGCAGCCAAGTTAGCGGGAAGGAGCTCGAGCAGTACTTC	CASSQVSGKELEQYF	TRBV4-1	few	TRBJ2-7	TRBD2
TGTGCCAGCAGCAAAGCTAGCGGGCATTACAATGAGCAGTTCTTC	CASSKASGHYNEQFF	TRBV3-1	many	TRBJ2-1	TRBD2
TGTGCCAGCAGCAGGGGGGGGAGTCAGGAGACCCAGTACTTC	CASSRGGSQETQYF	TRBV11-2	many	TRBJ2-5	-